This TCR beta chain originates from a study of T-cell reconstitution after alpha-beta-depleted transplantation in children. This clonotype was detected ten times or more. The CDR3 is 15 residues long. V was trimmed by 5 bases and J by 1 base, leaving 17 bases between them. The germline V gene encodes CDR1 DFQATT and CDR2 SNEGSKA (reference sequence). Unique molecular identifiers were incorporated into the prepared TCRbeta library. TCRdb passed the PCR reads through MiXCR, listing each CDR3 protein once. The table includes 200,000 to 300,000 distinct CDR3 sequences, more than 10% detected once. The TCR originated in a human donor who donated a stem cell graft to a child with acute lymphoblastic leukemia. This chain links TRBV20-1 with TRBJ2-5; the D gene is possibly TRBD2 (5 bases). The sequenced sample was PBMCs from the stem cell graft donor, obtained from the stem cell graft. CDR3 protein: CSAGPSEGVQETQYF. For the CDR3, the DNA is TGCAGTGCTGGCCCTTCCGAGGGCGTCCAAGAGACCCAGTACTTC.